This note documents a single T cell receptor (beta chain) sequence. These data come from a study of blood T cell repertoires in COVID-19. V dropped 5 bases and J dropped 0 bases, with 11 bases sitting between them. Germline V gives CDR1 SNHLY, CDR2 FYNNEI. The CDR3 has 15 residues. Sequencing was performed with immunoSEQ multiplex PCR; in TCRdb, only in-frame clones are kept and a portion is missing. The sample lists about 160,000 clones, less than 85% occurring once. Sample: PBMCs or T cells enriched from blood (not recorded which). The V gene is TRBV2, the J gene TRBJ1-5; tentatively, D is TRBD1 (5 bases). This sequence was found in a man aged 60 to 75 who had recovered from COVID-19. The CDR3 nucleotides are TGTGCCAGCAGTTCCGACAGTTATAGCAATCAGCCCCAGCATTTT. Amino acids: CASSSDSYSNQPQHF.